This TCR beta chain was obtained from a study of T cells in Graves' hyperthyroidism and ophthalmopathy. This clonotype was observed many times. Trimming left V 2 bases short and J 2 bases short, with 12 bases between. This CDR3 has 15 residues. Germline loops: CDR1 SGHVS, CDR2 FQNEAQ. The study left out patients who had uncontrolled infection, other autoimmune disease, pregnancy or lactation. Fresh peripheral blood, approximately 10 ml, was the source of the PBMCs. Amplified regions were TCR beta CDR3 sequences from RNA transcripts. The HTBI primer set drove a first-round RT-PCR of the TCR CDR3. One entry per CDR3 protein results from TCRdb running MiXCR on the multiplex PCR reads. The table records under 400,000 distinct CDR3 sequences, over 20% of them present only once.

What was sequenced was blood. This receptor was taken from a woman aged 50 to 60 with Graves' hyperthyroidism. The rearrangement links TRBV7-8 to TRBJ1-1; the D is unclear. DNA of the CDR3: TGTGCCAGCAGCTTAAATTCAATCAGTAACACTGAAGCTTTCTTT. Its protein product is CASSLNSISNTEAFF.